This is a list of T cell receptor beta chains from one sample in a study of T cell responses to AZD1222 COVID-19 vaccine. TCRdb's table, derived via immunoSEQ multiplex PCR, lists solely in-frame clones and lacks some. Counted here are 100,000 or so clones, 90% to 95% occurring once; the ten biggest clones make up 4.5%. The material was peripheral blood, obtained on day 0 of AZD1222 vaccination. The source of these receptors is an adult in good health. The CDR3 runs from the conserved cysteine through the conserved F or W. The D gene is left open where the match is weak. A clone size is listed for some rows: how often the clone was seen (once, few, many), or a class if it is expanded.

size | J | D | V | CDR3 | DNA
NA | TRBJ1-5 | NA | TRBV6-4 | CASSEGVGQPQHF | TGTGCCAGCAGTGAAGGTGTGGGTCAGCCCCAGCATTTT
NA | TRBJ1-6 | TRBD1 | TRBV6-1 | CASSEGRGQKLLSPLHF | TGTGCCAGCAGTGAAGGCAGGGGACAGAAACTACTTTCACCCCTCCACTTT
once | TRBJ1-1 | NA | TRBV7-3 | CASSLIGGSGAFF | TGTGCCAGCAGCTTAATTGGGGGATCCGGAGCTTTCTTT
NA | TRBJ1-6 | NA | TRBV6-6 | CASSYPGGRYNSPLHF | TGTGCCAGCAGTTACCCGGGCGGACGATATAATTCACCCCTCCACTTT
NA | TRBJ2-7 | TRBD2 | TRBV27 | CASRQGREGYYEQYF | TGTGCCAGCAGACAGGGTCGGGAGGGGTACTACGAGCAGTACTTC
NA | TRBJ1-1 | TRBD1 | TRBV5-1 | CASSPLQTGDLNTEAFF | TGCGCCAGCAGTCCGTTGCAGACAGGGGACTTGAACACTGAAGCTTTCTTT
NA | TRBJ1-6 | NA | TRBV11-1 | CASSLGQGSPLHF | TGTGCCAGCAGCTTGGGGCAAGGTTCACCCCTCCACTTT
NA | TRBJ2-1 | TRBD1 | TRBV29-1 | CSVADRGAGNEQFF | TGCAGCGTGGCTGACAGGGGCGCCGGCAATGAGCAGTTCTTC
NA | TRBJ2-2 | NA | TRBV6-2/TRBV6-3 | CASSRVSTGELFF | TGTGCCAGCAGTAGGGTCTCCACCGGGGAGCTGTTTTTT
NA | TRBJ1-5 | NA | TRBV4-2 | CASSQDLHQPQHF | TGTGCCAGCAGCCAAGATCTTCATCAGCCCCAGCATTTT
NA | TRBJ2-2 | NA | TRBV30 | CAWRTGSGELFF | TGTGCCTGGAGAACAGGGTCCGGGGAGCTGTTTTTT